Here is one TCR beta chain with its context. The sample carries other DNA sequences with the same CDR3. The data derive from a study of shared clonotypes between healthy human individuals. V lost 4 bases, J lost 2 bases, and 7 bases lay in between. This CDR3 comprises 12 residues. CDR1 and CDR2 from the germline V gene are SGHRS and YFSETQ. The assay was immunoSEQ multiplex PCR, and TCRdb's table has in-frame clones only and misses some. This sample yields about 2.3 million clones, of which 80% to 95% are seen a single time; around 0.4% belongs to the top ten. The sequencing input was naive CD4+ T cells from PBMCs. Subset here: CD45RA+ positively selected. The receptor's source is a man in his late teens or twenties in good health. Some clones in this sample may be carry-over from other donors' samples. This chain connects TRBV5-1 to TRBJ2-7, with a possible D match to TRBD1 (6 bases). The CDR3 protein is CASSPGAYEQYF. The CDR3 region has the DNA TGCGCCAGCAGCCCAGGGGCCTACGAGCAGTACTTC. The entire variable domain, with the rest obtained from reference TRBV5-1 and TRBJ2-7, is as follows: KAGVTQTPRYLIKTRGQQVTLSCSPISGHRSVSWYQQTPGQGLQFLFEYFSETQRNKGNFPGRFSGRQFSNSRSEMNVSTLELGDSALYLCASSPGAYEQYFGPGTRLTVT.